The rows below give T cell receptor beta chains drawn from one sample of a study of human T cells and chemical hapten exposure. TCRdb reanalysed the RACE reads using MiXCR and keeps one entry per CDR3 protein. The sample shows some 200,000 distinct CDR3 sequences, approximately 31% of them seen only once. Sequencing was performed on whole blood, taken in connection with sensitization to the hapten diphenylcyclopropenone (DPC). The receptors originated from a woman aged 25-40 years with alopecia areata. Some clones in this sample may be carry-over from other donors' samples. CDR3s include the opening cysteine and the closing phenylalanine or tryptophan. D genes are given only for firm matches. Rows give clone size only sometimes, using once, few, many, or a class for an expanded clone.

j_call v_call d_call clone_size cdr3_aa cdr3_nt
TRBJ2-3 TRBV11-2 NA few CASSRPQGRDTQYF TGTGCCAGCAGCCGCCCCCAGGGGAGAGATACGCAGTATTTT
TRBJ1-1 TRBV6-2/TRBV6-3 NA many CASSFGNTEAFF TGTGCCAGCAGCTTCGGGAACACTGAAGCTTTCTTT
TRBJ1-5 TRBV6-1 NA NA CASTLAGRGPINQPQHF TGTGCCAGCACATTGGCCGGGCGGGGACCGATCAATCAGCCCCAGCATTTT
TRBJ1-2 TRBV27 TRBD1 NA CASSRDRGIGYTF TGTGCCAGCAGTCGGGACAGGGGTATTGGCTACACCTTC
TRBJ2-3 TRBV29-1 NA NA CSVGGPSSTDTQYF TGCAGCGTGGGAGGACCGTCTAGCACAGATACGCAGTATTTT
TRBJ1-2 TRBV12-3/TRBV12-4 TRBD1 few CASSSRQGGGYGYTF TGTGCCAGCAGTTCCCGACAGGGCGGAGGCTATGGCTACACCTTC
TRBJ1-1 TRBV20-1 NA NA CSARDASEAFF TGCAGTGCTAGAGATGCCAGTGAAGCTTTCTTT
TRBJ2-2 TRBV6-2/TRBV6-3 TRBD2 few CASSTTSGSFAGELFF TGTGCCAGCAGTACCACTAGCGGGAGTTTCGCCGGGGAGCTGTTTTTT
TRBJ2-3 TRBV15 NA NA CATSRGLGDTSTDTQYF TGTGCCACCAGCAGGGGGTTGGGGGACACCTCCACAGATACGCAGTATTTT
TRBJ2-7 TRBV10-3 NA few CAIKGTDISYEQYF TGTGCCATCAAGGGTACCGACATATCCTACGAGCAGTACTTC
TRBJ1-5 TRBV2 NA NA CASSELRGRQPQHF TGTGCCAGCAGTGAGTTAAGGGGTCGGCAGCCCCAGCATTTT
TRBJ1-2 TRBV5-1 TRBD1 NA CASSRDRVNGYTF TGCGCCAGCAGCCGCGACAGGGTGAATGGCTACACCTTC
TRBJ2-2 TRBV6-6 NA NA CASGGPGELFF TGTGCCAGCGGGGGGCCCGGGGAGCTGTTTTTT
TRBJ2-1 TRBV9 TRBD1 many CASSRTGGNEQFF TGTGCCAGCAGCCGGACAGGGGGCAATGAGCAGTTCTTC
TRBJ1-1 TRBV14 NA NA CASSQGVRLNTEAFF TGTGCCAGCAGCCAAGGTGTCCGACTGAACACTGAAGCTTTCTTT
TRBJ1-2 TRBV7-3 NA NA CASSSPGIPMEGYTF TGTGCCAGCAGCTCCCCAGGTATACCTATGGAGGGCTACACCTTC
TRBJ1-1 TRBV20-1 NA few CSARNPRKNTEAFF TGCAGTGCTAGAAATCCTCGAAAGAACACTGAAGCTTTCTTT
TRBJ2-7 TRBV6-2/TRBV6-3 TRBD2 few CASSRVAGVSYEQYF TGTGCCAGCAGTCGCGTAGCGGGGGTCTCCTACGAGCAGTACTTC
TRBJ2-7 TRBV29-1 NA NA CSVIGQFYEQYF TGCAGCGTTATTGGACAGTTCTACGAGCAGTACTTC
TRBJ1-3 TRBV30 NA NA CAWSVGLSGNTIYF TGTGCCTGGAGTGTGGGACTGTCTGGAAACACCATATATTTT
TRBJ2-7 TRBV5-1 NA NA CASSEPQADEQYF TGCGCCAGCAGCGAGCCACAGGCGGACGAGCAGTACTTC
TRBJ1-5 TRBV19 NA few CASTPRQVNQPQHF TGTGCCAGTACCCCCAGACAGGTAAATCAGCCCCAGCATTTT
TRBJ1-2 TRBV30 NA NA CAWVGPTLANYGYTF TGTGCCTGGGTGGGACCGACTTTAGCTAACTATGGCTACACCTTC
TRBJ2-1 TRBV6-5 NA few CASSQGGSLYNEQFF TGTGCCAGCAGTCAGGGGGGATCCCTTTACAATGAGCAGTTCTTC
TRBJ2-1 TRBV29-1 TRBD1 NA CSAPGQGPYLQFF TGCAGCGCGCCGGGACAGGGACCCTACCTCCAGTTCTTC
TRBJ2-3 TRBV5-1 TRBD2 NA CASSLVAGGVTDTQYF TGCGCCAGCAGCTTGGTGGCGGGGGGGGTCACAGATACGCAGTATTTT
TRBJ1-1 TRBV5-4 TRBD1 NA CASSNDRGLSEAFF TGTGCCAGCAGCAATGACAGGGGGCTTTCTGAAGCTTTCTTT
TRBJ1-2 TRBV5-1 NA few CASSLEPDYGYTF TGCGCCAGCAGCTTGGAACCGGACTATGGCTACACCTTC
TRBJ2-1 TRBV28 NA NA CASSFRGNSYNEQFF TGTGCCAGCAGTTTCCGCGGAAACTCCTACAATGAGCAGTTCTTC
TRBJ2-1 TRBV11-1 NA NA CASSPSFDSRSYNEQFF TGTGCCAGCAGCCCGTCATTCGACAGCCGCTCCTACAATGAGCAGTTCTTC
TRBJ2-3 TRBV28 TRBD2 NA CASSPGTTPNAQYF TGTGCCAGCAGTCCGGGGACTACCCCTAACGCGCAGTATTTT
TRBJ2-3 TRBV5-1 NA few CASSLNPSSTDTQYF TGCGCCAGCAGCTTGAACCCTAGCAGCACAGATACGCAGTATTTT
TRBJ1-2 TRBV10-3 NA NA CATQGPTNYGYTF TGTGCCACCCAGGGGCCTACTAACTATGGCTACACCTTC
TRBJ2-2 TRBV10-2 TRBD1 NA CASRMTGGPGELFF TGCGCCAGCAGGATGACAGGGGGACCCGGGGAGCTGTTTTTT
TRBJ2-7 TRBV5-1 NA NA CASSLEDHSCEQYF TGCGCCAGCAGCTTAGAGGACCACTCCTGCGAGCAGTACTTC
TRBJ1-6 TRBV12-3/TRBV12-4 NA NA CASSSAGTDNSPLHF TGTGCCAGCAGTTCGGCCGGGACGGATAATTCACCCCTCCACTTT
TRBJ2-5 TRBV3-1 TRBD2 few CASSRRTSGRTLQETQYF TGTGCCAGCAGCCGTCGGACTAGCGGGAGGACCCTTCAAGAGACCCAGTACTTC
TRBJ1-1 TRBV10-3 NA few CAISPGQPLNTEAFF TGTGCCATCAGCCCCGGACAGCCCCTGAACACTGAAGCTTTCTTT
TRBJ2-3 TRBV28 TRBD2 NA CASIGGGIISTDTQYF TGTGCCAGCATCGGGGGGGGTATAATAAGCACAGATACGCAGTATTTT
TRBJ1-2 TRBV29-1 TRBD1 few CSVQDRDYGYTF TGCAGCGTTCAAGACAGGGATTATGGCTACACCTTC
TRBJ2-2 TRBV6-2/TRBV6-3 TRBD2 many CASTYGLAGANTGELFF TGTGCCAGCACCTACGGGCTAGCGGGGGCTAACACCGGGGAGCTGTTTTTT
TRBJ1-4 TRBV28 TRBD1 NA CASSLGGQADQKLFF TGTGCCAGCAGTTTGGGCGGACAGGCCGATCAAAAACTGTTTTTT
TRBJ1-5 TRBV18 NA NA CASSPPGQEGNQPQHF TGTGCCAGCTCACCACCGGGGCAAGAGGGCAATCAGCCCCAGCATTTT
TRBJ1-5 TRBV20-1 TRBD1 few CSATVPRTGDQPQHF TGCAGTGCTACCGTCCCTCGGACAGGGGATCAGCCCCAGCATTTT
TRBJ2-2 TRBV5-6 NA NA CASTLRGPDTGELFF TGTGCCAGCACCCTTCGGGGGCCGGACACCGGGGAGCTGTTTTTT
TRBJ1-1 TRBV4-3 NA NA CANREGTPNTEAFF TGCGCCAACAGGGAGGGGACACCAAACACTGAAGCTTTCTTT
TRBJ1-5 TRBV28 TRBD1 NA CASSLDRGDQPQHF TGTGCCAGCAGTCTAGACAGGGGGGATCAGCCCCAGCATTTT
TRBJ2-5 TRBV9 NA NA CASSVGTYQETQYF TGTGCCAGCAGCGTAGGAACTTACCAAGAGACCCAGTACTTC
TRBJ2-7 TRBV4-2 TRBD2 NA CASSQAPTTLGLAGKHEQYF TGTGCCAGCAGCCAAGCCCCAACGACCCTTGGACTAGCGGGGAAACACGAGCAGTACTTC
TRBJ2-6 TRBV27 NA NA CASSLYPRRGTGANVLTF TGTGCCAGCAGTTTATACCCGAGGAGGGGGACTGGGGCCAACGTCCTGACTTTC
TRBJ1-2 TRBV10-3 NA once CAISDSPGCESGYTF TGTGCCATCAGTGATTCTCCAGGGTGCGAAAGTGGCTACACCTTC
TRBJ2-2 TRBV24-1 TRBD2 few CATSDTSGRGTGELFF TGTGCCACCAGTGACACTAGCGGGAGGGGCACCGGGGAGCTGTTTTTT
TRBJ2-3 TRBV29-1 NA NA CSAALGSGTDTQYF TGCAGCGCCGCCTTGGGAAGTGGCACAGATACGCAGTATTTT
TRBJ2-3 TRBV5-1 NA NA CASSLAWARTDTQYF TGCGCCAGCAGCTTGGCCTGGGCCCGCACAGATACGCAGTATTTT